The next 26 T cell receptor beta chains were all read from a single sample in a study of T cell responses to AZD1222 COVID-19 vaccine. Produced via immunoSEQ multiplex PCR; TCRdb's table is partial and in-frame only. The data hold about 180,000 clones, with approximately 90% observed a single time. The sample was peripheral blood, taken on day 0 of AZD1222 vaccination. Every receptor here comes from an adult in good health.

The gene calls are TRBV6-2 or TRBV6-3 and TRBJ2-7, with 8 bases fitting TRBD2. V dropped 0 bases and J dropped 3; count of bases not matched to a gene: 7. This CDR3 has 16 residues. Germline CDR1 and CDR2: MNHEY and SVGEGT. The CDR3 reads CASSYSTLAGFYEQYF. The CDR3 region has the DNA TGTGCCAGCAGTTACTCGACTTTAGCGGGGTTCTACGAGCAGTACTTC.

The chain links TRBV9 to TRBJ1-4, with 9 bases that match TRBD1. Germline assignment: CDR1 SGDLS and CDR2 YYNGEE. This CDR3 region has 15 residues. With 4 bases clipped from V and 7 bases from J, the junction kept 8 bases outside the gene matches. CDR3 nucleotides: TGTGCCAGCAGCTCCTCCGGGACAGGGACTGAAAAACTGTTTTTT. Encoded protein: CASSSSGTGTEKLFF.

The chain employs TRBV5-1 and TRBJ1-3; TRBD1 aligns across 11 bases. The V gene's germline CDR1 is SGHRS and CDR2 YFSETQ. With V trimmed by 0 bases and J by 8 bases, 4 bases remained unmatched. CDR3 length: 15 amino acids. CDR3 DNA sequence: TGCGCCAGCAGCTTGGCTGGACAGGGGGCTGACACCATATATTTT. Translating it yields CASSLAGQGADTIYF.

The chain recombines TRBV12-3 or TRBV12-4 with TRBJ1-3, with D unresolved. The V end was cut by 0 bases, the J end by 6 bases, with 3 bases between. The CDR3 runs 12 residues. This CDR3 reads CASSLALNTIYF. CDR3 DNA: TGTGCCAGCAGTTTAGCGCTAAACACCATATATTTT.

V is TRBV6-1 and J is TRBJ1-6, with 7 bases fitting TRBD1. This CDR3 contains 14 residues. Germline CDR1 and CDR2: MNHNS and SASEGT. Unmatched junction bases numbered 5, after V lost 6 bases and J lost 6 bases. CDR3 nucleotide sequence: TGTGCCAGCAGCCGGGACAGTCTTAATTCACCCCTCCACTTT. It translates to CASSRDSLNSPLHF.

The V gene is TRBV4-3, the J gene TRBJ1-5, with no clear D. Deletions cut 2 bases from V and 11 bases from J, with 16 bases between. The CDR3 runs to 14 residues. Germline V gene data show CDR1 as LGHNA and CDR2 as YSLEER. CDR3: CASSQSRGESTQHF. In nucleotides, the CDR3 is TGCGCCAGCAGCCAATCCCGTGGAGAATCGACCCAGCATTTT.

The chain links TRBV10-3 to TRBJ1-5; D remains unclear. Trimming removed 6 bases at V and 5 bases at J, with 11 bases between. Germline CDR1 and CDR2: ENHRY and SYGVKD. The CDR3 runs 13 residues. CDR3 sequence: CAIRVSEHQPQHF. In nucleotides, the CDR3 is TGTGCCATCAGGGTCAGTGAGCATCAGCCCCAGCATTTT.

The CDR3: CASSIKGAEQYF. The CDR3 DNA reads as TGTGCCAGTAGTATAAAGGGGGCCGAGCAGTACTTC. The gene calls are TRBV19 and TRBJ2-7, with 7 nucleotides matching TRBD1. The CDR3 covers 12 residues. The germline V gene encodes CDR1 LNHDA and CDR2 SQIVND (reference sequence). Trimming took 2 bases from V and 6 from J; bases not matched to a gene: 1. Full variable domain (outside the CDR3, taken from reference TRBV19 and TRBJ2-7): DGGITQSPKYLFRKEGQNVTLSCEQNLNHDAMYWYRQDPGQGLRLIYYSQIVNDFQKGDIAEGYSVSREKKESFPLTVTSAQKNPTAFYLCASSIKGAEQYFGPGTRLTVT.

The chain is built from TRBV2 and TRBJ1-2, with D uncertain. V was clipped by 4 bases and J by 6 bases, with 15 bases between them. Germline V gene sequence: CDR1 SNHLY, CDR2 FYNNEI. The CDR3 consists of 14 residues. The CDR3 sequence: CASSGTQLNHGYTF. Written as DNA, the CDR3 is TGTGCCAGCAGTGGAACACAGCTCAACCATGGCTACACCTTC.

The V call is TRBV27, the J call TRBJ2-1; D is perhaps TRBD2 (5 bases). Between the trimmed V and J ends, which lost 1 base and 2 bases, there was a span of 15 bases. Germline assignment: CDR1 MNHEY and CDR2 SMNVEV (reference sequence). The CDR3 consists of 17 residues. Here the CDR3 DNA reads TGTGCCAGCAGTTTATTGGATAACGGGGTCACCTACAATGAGCAGTTCTTC. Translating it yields CASSLLDNGVTYNEQFF.

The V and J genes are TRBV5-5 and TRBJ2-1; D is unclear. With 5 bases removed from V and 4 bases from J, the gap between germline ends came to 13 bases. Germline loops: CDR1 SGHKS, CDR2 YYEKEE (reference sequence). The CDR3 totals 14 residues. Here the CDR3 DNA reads TGTGCCAGCAGGGCAGGAACGGAGTACAATGAGCAGTTCTTC. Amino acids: CASRAGTEYNEQFF.

CDR3 residues: CASSRGQGSDYEQYF. CDR3 nucleotide sequence: TGCGCCAGCAGCCGCGGACAGGGAAGCGACTACGAGCAGTACTTC. The chain couples TRBV5-1 to TRBJ2-7; TRBD1 matches at 8 bases. Looked up from germline, CDR1 is SGHRS and CDR2 is YFSETQ. This CDR3 region has 15 residues. Trimming at V came to 4 bases and at J to 3 bases, leaving 9 bases not matched to a gene.

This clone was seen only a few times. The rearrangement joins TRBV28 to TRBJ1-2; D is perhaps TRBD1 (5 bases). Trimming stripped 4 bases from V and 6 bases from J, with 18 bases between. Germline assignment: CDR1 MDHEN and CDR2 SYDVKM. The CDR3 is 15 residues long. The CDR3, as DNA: TGTGCCAGCAGTTCTAATTTCGGGGGTCCAAATGGCTACACCTTC. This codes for CASSSNFGGPNGYTF.

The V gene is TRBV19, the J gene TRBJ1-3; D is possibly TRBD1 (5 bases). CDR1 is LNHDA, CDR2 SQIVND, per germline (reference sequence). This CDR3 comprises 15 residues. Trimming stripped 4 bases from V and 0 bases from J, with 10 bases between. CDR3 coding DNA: TGTGCCAGTAGTACCCGGGGGATCTCTGGAAACACCATATATTTT. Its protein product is CASSTRGISGNTIYF.

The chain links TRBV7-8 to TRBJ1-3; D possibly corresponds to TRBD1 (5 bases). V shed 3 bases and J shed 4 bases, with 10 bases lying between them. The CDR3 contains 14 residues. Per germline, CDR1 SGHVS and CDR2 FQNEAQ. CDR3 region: CASSLGTTGNTIYF. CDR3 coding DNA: TGTGCCAGCAGCTTGGGGACGACGGGAAACACCATATATTTT.

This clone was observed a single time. CDR3: CASSEEGAGRDTIYF. The CDR3 DNA reads as TGTGCCAGCAGTGAAGAGGGCGCAGGGAGGGACACCATATATTTT. The chain joins TRBV6-1 to TRBJ1-3, with TRBD1 as a possible D gene (5 bases). The CDR3 has 15 residues. Per the germline V gene, CDR1 is MNHNS and CDR2 is SASEGT. V was pared by 1 base and J by 8 bases, with 15 bases between.

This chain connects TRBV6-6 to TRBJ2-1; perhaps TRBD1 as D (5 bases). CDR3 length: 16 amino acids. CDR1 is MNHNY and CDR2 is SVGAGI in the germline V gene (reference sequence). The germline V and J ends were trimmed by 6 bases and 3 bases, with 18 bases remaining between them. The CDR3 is CASSTPAGRDYNEQFF. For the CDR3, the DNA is TGTGCCAGCAGCACCCCGGCAGGCAGGGACTACAATGAGCAGTTCTTC.

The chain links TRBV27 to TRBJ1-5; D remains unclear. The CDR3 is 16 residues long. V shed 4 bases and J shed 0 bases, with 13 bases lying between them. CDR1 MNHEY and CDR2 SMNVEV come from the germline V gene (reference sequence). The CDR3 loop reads CASSSSVGLSNQPQHF. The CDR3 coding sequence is TGTGCCAGCAGTTCTTCCGTCGGCCTTAGCAATCAGCCCCAGCATTTT.

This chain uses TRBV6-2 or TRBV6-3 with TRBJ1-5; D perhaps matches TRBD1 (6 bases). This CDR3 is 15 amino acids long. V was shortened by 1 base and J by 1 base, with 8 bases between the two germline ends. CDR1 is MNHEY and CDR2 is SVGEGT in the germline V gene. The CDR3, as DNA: TGTGCCAGCAGTTACTACAGGGCAAGCAATCAGCCCCAGCATTTT. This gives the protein CASSYYRASNQPQHF.

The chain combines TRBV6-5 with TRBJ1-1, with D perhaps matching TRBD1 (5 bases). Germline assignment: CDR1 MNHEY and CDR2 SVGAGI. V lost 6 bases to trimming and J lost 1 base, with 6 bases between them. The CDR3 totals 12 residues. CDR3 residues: CASRGGNTEAFF. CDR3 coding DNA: TGTGCCAGCAGGGGGGGGAACACTGAAGCTTTCTTT.

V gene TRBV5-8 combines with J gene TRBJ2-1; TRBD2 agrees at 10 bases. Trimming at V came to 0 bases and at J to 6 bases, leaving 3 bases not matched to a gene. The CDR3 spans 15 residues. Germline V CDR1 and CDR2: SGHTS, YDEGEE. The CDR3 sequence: CASSLASGGANEQFF. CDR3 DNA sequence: TGTGCCAGCAGCTTGGCCAGCGGGGGGGCCAATGAGCAGTTCTTC.

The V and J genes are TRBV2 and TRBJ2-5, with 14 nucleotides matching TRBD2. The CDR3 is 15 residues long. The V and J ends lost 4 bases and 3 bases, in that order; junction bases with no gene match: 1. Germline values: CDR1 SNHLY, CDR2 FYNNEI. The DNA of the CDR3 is TGTGCCAGCAGTGGGACTAGCGGGGGGAAAGAGACCCAGTACTTC. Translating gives CASSGTSGGKETQYF.

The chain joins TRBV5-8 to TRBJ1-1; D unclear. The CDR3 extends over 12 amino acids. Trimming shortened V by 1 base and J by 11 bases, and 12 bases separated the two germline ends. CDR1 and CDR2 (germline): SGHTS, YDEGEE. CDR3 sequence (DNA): TGTGCCAGCAGCTTGTTCCCGGGTTTGGCTTTCTTT. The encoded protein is CASSLFPGLAFF. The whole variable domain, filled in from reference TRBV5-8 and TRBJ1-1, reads EAGVTQSPTHLIKTRGQQATLRCSPISGHTSVYWYQQALGLGLQFLLWYDEGEERNRGNFPPRFSGRQFPNYSSELNVNALELEDSALYLCASSLFPGLAFFGQGTRLTVV.

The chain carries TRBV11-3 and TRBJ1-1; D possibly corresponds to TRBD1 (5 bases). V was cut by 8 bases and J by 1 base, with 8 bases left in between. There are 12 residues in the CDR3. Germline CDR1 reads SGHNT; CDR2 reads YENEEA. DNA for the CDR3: TGTGCCAGCGGAGGGGAGAACACTGAAGCTTTCTTT. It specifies CASGGENTEAFF.

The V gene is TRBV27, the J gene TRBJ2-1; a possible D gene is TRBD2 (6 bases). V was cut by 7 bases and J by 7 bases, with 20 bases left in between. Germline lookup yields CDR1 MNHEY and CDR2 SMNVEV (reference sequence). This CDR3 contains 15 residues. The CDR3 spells CASTSPGGGSNEQFF. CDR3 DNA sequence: TGTGCCAGCACGAGTCCCGGGGGTGGTTCGAATGAGCAGTTCTTC.

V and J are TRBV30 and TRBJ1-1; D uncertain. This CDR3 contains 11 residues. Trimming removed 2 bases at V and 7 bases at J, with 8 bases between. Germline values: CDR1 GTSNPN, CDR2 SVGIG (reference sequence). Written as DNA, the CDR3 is TGTGCCTGGAGTAGGTCCCTTGAAGCTTTCTTT. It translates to CAWSRSLEAFF.